This T cell receptor (beta chain) derives from a study of blood T cell repertoires in COVID-19. Across the whole study: Samples taken during acute and convalescent COVID-19 were collected in the United States, Italy and Spain. T cells, B-cell-depleted T cells, or PBMCs provided the cDNA or gDNA that served as material.

The V gene end was trimmed by 6 bases and the J gene end by 3 bases; junction bases not matched to a gene: 3. This CDR3 is 15 amino acids long. Looked up from germline, CDR1 is MNHEY and CDR2 is SMNVEV (reference sequence). In the original workflow: Reference gene primer amplification in the assay estimated nucleated cell counts. Clones were read by immunoSEQ multiplex PCR, and TCRdb kept only the in-frame ones, dropping some. Clone size and V and J calls were adopted from that table, with D and trimming inferred from the DNA. Of about 200,000 clones listed, roughly 80% were seen once; the top ten hold about 2.7%.

The chain has TRBV27 and TRBJ1-4; 11 bases map to TRBD1. The origin of this receptor is a woman between 40 and 50 years old with active or convalescent COVID-19. The sequenced material came from peripheral blood. CDR3 region: CASRKGQGANEKLFF. As DNA, the CDR3 is TGTGCCAGCAGGAAGGGACAGGGGGCTAATGAAAAACTGTTTTTT. Filled out from reference TRBV27 and TRBJ1-4, the complete variable domain reads EAQVTQNPRYLITVTGKKLTVTCSQNMNHEYMSWYRQDPGLGLRQIYYSMNVEVTDKGDVPEGYKVSRKEKRNFPLILESPSPNQTSLYFCASRKGQGANEKLFFGSGTQLSVL.